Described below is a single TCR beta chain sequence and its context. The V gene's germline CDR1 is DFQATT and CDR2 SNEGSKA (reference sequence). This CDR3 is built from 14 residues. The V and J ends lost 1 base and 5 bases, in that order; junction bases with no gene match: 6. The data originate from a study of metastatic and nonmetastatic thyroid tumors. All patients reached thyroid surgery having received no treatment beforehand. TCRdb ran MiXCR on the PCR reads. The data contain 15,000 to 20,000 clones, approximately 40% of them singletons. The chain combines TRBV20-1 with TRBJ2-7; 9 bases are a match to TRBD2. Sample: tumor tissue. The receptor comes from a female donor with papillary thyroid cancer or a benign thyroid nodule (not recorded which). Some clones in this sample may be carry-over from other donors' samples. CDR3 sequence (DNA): TGCAGTGCTAGAGTGTCTAGCGGGACAAACGAGCAGTACTTC. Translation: CSARVSSGTNEQYF.